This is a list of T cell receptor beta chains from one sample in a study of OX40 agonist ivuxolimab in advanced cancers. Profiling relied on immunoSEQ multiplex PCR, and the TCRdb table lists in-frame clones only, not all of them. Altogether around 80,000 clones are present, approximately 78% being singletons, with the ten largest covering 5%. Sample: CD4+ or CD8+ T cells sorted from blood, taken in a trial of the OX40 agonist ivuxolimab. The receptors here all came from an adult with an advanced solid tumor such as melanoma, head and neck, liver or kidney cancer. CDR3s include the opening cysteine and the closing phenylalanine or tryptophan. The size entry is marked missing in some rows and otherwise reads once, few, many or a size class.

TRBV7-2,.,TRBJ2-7,CASSLEGQGAREQYF
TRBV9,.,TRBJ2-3,CASSVSGGPGTDTQYF
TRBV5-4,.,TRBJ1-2,CASSLDRGNYGYTF
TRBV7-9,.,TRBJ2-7,CASRSTGTSGYEQYF
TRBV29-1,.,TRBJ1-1,CSVEVTMRGEAFF
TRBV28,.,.,CASINAQGTYEQYF
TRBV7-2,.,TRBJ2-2,CASSLLNTGELFF
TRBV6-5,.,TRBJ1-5,CASRKDGHSNQPQHF
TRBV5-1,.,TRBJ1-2,CASSVDPYGYTF
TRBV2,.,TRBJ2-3,CASSGPGGRTDTQYF
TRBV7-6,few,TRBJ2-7,CASSTSEMQYF
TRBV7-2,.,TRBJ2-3,CASSRGASTDTQYF
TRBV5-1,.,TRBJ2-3,CASSLLGTSGRAGTDTQYF
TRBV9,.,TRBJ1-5,CASSVGQGAGQPQHF
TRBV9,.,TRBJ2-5,CASSVRELSGETQYF
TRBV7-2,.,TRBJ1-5,CASSLEAGGSNQPQHF
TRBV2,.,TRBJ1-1,CASTMGSEAFF
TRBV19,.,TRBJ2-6,CASKLARSSGANVLTF
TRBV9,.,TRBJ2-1,CASSVAIAEPNNEQFF
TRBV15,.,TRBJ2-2,CATSRDRGTTGELFF
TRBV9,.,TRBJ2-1,CASSVELAGGNEQFF
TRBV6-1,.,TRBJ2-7,CASTYAGSLSYEQYF
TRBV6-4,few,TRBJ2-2,CASSRDQGDTGELFF
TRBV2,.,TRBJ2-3,CASSEALAGTADTQYF
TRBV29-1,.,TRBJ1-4,CSVAQGAFWEKLFF
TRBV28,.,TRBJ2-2,CASTAGREITGELFF
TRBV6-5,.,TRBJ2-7,CASSYGSGQYYEQYF
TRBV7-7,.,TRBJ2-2,CASSLAVGSGELFF
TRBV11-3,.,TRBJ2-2,CASSLDSGGDTGELFF
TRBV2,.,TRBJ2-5,CASSEIETQYF
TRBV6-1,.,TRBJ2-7,CASSGTGKYEQYF
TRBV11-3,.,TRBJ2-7,CASSPRTSDYEQYF
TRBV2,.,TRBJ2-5,CASSAGTSGRGETQYF
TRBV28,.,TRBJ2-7,CASSPGTGINEQYF
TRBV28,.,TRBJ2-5,CASSFAGRAGETQYF
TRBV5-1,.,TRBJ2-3,CASSLPLGTDTQYF
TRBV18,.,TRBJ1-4,CASSSDPAEKLFF
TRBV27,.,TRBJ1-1,CASRSQGSYTEAFF
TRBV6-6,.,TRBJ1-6,CAARQEVGSPLHF
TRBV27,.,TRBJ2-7,CASSSGVLYEQYF
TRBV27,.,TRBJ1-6,CASSVSGDSFSPLHF
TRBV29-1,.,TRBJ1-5,CSVMWGPTGPQHF